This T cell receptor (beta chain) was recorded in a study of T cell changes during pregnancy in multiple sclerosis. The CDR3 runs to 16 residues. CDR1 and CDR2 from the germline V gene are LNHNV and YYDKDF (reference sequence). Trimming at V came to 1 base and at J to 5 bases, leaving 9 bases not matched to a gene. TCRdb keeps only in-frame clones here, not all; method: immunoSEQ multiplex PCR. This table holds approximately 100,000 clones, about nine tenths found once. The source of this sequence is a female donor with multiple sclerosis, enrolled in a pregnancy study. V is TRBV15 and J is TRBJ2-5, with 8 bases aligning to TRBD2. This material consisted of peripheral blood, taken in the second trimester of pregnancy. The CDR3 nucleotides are TGTGCCACCAGCAGAGGGGGCACCGGGACTAGGGAGACCCAGTACTTC. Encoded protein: CATSRGGTGTRETQYF.